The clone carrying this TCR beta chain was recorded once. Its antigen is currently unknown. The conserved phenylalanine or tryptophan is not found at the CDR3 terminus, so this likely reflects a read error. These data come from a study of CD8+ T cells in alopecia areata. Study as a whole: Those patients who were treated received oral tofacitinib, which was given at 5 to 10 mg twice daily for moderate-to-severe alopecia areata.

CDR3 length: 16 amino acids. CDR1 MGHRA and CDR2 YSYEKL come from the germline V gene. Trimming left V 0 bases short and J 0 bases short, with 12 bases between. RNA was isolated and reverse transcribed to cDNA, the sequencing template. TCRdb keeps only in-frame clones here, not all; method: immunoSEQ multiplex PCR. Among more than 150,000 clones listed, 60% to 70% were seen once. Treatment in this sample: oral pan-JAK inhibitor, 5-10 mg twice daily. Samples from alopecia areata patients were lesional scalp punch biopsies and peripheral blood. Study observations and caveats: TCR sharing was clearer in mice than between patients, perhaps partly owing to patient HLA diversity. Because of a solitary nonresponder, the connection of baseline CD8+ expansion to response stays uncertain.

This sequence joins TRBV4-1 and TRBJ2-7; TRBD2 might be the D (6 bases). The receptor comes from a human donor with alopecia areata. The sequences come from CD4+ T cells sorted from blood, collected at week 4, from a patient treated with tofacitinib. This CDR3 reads CASSQEGTSSSYEQYL. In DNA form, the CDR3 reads TGCGCCAGCAGCCAAGAAGGGACTTCAAGCTCCTACGAGCAGTACCTC.